The 29 T cell receptor beta chains below were found in one sample sequenced in a study of cytomegalovirus exposure and HLA in healthy donors. The PCR employed 60 Vbeta primers together with 13 Jbeta primers. TCRdb's table, derived via immunoSEQ multiplex PCR, lists solely in-frame clones and lacks some. Of some 110,000 clones listed, roughly three quarters are singletons. Sample: PBMCs. These receptors came from a woman in her late teens or twenties in good health and CMV-seronegative.

The chain employs TRBV9 and TRBJ1-1; D unresolved. The CDR3 consists of 13 residues. The germline CDR1 and CDR2 sequences are SGDLS and YYNGEE. Trimming took off 4 bases at V and 0 bases at J, with 7 bases between the two ends. The CDR3 DNA is TGTGCCAGCAGCAGAGCTATGAACACTGAAGCTTTCTTT. It yields the protein CASSRAMNTEAFF.

The genes are TRBV2 and TRBJ1-5; 7 bases are shared with TRBD1. CDR1 and CDR2 from the germline V gene are SNHLY and FYNNEI. The CDR3 runs to 15 residues. V shed 5 bases and J 7 bases; nucleotides not matched to a gene: 11. The CDR3 loop is CASSPDRARGQPQHF. The CDR3 nucleotides are TGTGCCAGCAGTCCAGACAGGGCCCGGGGGCAGCCCCAGCATTTT.

The chain carries TRBV30 and TRBJ2-3; D perhaps matches TRBD1 (6 bases). The germline V gene has CDR1 GTSNPN and CDR2 SVGIG (reference sequence). The CDR3 contains 16 residues. V was clipped by 0 bases and J by 4 bases, with 17 bases between them. CDR3 nucleotides: TGTGCCTGGAGTGTACTTTCTCCAGGGGAATCAGATACGCAGTATTTT. Its protein product is CAWSVLSPGESDTQYF. The full variable domain, with the rest looked up from reference TRBV30 and TRBJ2-3, is SQTIHQWPATLVQPVGSPLSLECTVEGTSNPNLYWYRQAAGRGLQLLFYSVGIGQISSEVPQNLSASRPQDRQFILSSKKLLLSDSGFYLCAWSVLSPGESDTQYFGPGTRLTVL.

In its sample, this clone was seen a few times. V usage is TRBV5-1 and J usage is TRBJ2-7, with 9 nucleotides matching TRBD1. V shed 6 bases and J 5 bases; nucleotides not matched to a gene: 9. The CDR3 runs to 14 residues. From germline, CDR1 is SGHRS and CDR2 YFSETQ. This chain's CDR3 is CASNAGTGSDEQYF. CDR3 nucleotides: TGCGCCAGCAACGCCGGGACAGGGAGCGACGAGCAGTACTTC. Full variable domain (missing parts from reference TRBV5-1 and TRBJ2-7): KAGVTQTPRYLIKTRGQQVTLSCSPISGHRSVSWYQQTPGQGLQFLFEYFSETQRNKGNFPGRFSGRQFSNSRSEMNVSTLELGDSALYLCASNAGTGSDEQYFGPGTRLTVT.

The J gene is TRBJ2-5, the V gene TRBV5-4; 14 bases are a match to TRBD2. The V segment lost 4 bases and the J segment 4 bases; nucleotides outside the gene matches: 9. Looked up from germline, CDR1 is SGHNT and CDR2 is YYREEE (reference sequence). This CDR3 is 17 amino acids long. Here the CDR3 reads CASSPGTSGGSGETQYF. As DNA, the CDR3 is TGTGCCAGCAGCCCCGGGACTAGCGGGGGATCGGGAGAGACCCAGTACTTC. Full variable domain (remainder filled in from reference TRBV5-4 and TRBJ2-5): ETGVTQSPTHLIKTRGQQVTLRCSSQSGHNTVSWYQQALGQGPQFIFQYYREEENGRGNFPPRFSGLQFPNYSSELNVNALELDDSALYLCASSPGTSGGSGETQYFGPGTRLLVL.

The rearrangement links TRBV14 to TRBJ2-7; D perhaps matches TRBD1 (5 bases). This CDR3 spans 13 amino acids. CDR1 is SGHDN, CDR2 FVKESK, per germline. Trimming removed 4 bases from V and 2 bases from J, with 9 bases in between. The CDR3 DNA is TGTGCCAGCAGCCCGCGACAGACCTACGAGCAGTACTTC. It yields the protein CASSPRQTYEQYF.

The rearrangement links TRBV7-8 to TRBJ2-7; D remains unclear. The CDR3 has 14 amino acids. In germline, CDR1 is SGHVS, CDR2 FQNEAQ. V was trimmed by 4 bases and J by 3 bases, leaving 13 bases between them. CDR3 loop: CASSSHTTYYEQYF. CDR3 DNA: TGTGCCAGCAGCTCGCATACTACGTACTACGAGCAGTACTTC.

The V gene is TRBV10-3, the J gene TRBJ2-3; maybe TRBD2 (6 bases). The germline V gene encodes CDR1 ENHRY and CDR2 SYGVKD. Trimming took 3 bases from V and 0 from J, leaving 10 bases between them. The CDR3 is made up of 15 amino acids. CDR3 DNA sequence: TGTGCCATCAGTGAAGGGGCGGGGAGCACAGATACGCAGTATTTT. Protein: CAISEGAGSTDTQYF.

The chain employs TRBV7-2 and TRBJ1-4, with D maybe TRBD1 (5 bases). The CDR3 totals 15 residues. In germline, CDR1 is SGHTA, CDR2 FQGNSA. Between the trimmed V and J ends, which lost 1 base and 4 bases, there was a span of 10 bases. CDR3 in DNA: TGTGCCAGCAGCTTAGATGGGACTTATAATGAAAAACTGTTTTTT. This sequence encodes CASSLDGTYNEKLFF.

The genes are TRBV14 and TRBJ1-3, with 7 nucleotides matching TRBD1. The CDR3 runs 20 residues. Germline V gives CDR1 SGHDN, CDR2 FVKESK. After removal of 0 bases from V and 4 bases from J, the junction contained 18 bases not matched to a gene. Here the CDR3 reads CASSQDWGQRRGRSGNTIYF. CDR3 bases: TGTGCCAGCAGCCAAGACTGGGGACAGCGAAGAGGAAGGTCCGGAAACACCATATATTTT.

This chain links TRBV5-6 with TRBJ1-4; D is perhaps TRBD1 (5 bases). Trimming stripped 0 bases from V and 5 bases from J, with 14 bases between. Germline CDR1 reads SGHDT; CDR2 reads YYEEEE. The CDR3 totals 16 residues. The CDR3 is CASSLVEDSPNEKLFF. Here the CDR3 DNA reads TGTGCCAGCAGCTTGGTGGAAGACAGCCCGAATGAAAAACTGTTTTTT.

The rearrangement joins TRBV13 to TRBJ1-2, with 7 nucleotides matching TRBD1. This CDR3 comprises 14 residues. V dropped 2 bases and J dropped 3; count of bases not matched to a gene: 3. CDR1 is PRHDT, CDR2 FYEKMQ, per germline (reference sequence). In DNA, the CDR3 is TGTGCCAGCAGCTTAAGGGGACAGCACTATGGCTACACCTTC. Amino acid sequence: CASSLRGQHYGYTF.

This chain joins TRBV30 and TRBJ1-5; D gene uncertain. This CDR3 is 13 amino acids long. In germline, CDR1 is GTSNPN, CDR2 SVGIG (reference sequence). Trimming cost V 0 bases and J 0 bases, with 3 bases left between them. CDR3 nucleotides: TGTGCCTGGAGTGTGAGTAGCAATCAGCCCCAGCATTTT. Its protein product is CAWSVSSNQPQHF.

This chain connects TRBV7-6 to TRBJ1-5, with D hard to call. Trimming pared 2 bases from V and 5 bases from J, leaving 7 bases between. The CDR3 runs to 13 residues. The germline gives CDR1 SGHVS, CDR2 FNYEAQ. This chain's CDR3 is CASSLREDQPQHF. The CDR3 coding sequence is TGTGCCAGCAGCTTAAGGGAGGATCAGCCCCAGCATTTT.

CDR3 loop: CASSERQGAKGNEQFF. The CDR3 region has the DNA TGTGCCAGCAGTGAGAGACAGGGGGCCAAGGGAAATGAGCAGTTCTTC. The chain recombines TRBV25-1 with TRBJ2-1; 10 nucleotides align to TRBD1. V lost 3 bases, J lost 7 bases, and 9 bases stayed unmatched. This CDR3 contains 16 residues. Germline V gene data show CDR1 as MGHDK and CDR2 as SYGVNS.

This chain joins TRBV6-1 and TRBJ1-3; D is possibly TRBD1 (6 bases). This CDR3 is built from 15 residues. Germline-derived CDR1 and CDR2 are MNHNS and SASEGT. Trimming stripped 0 bases from V and 3 bases from J, with 9 bases between. The CDR3 DNA reads TGTGCCAGCAGTGAAGCGAACAGGGTTGGAAACACCATATATTTT. Translation: CASSEANRVGNTIYF.

The chain uses TRBV10-2 and TRBJ2-1; D is uncertain. The CDR3 consists of 14 residues. Trimming left V 4 bases short and J 0 bases short, with 7 bases between. Germline values: CDR1 WSHSY, CDR2 SAAADI. CDR3 bases: TGCGCCAGCAGTGTATCTAGCTCCTACAATGAGCAGTTCTTC. It yields the protein CASSVSSSYNEQFF.

The J gene is TRBJ1-2, the V gene TRBV6-6; the match to TRBD1 covers 10 bases. Germline CDR1 and CDR2: MNHNY and SVGAGI (reference sequence). J gave up 2 bases and V 4 bases, and 4 bases lay outside the gene matches. The CDR3 extends over 15 amino acids. The DNA of the CDR3 is TGTGCCAGCAGTTTTTCGACAGGGGGCAACTATGGCTACACCTTC. This encodes CASSFSTGGNYGYTF.

In the case of this clone: Other DNA sequences in this specimen translate into the identical CDR3. The J gene is TRBJ1-1, the V gene TRBV10-3; TRBD1 aligns across 8 bases. The CDR3 is made up of 14 amino acids. Per germline, CDR1 ENHRY and CDR2 SYGVKD. V trimming: 2 bases; J trimming: 5 bases; junction bases outside the gene matches: 4. The CDR3, as DNA: TGTGCCATCAGTGAGACGACAGGGGAGACTGAAGCTTTCTTT. It encodes CAISETTGETEAFF.

This chain connects TRBV5-1 to TRBJ1-2; 8 bases line up with TRBD1. Germline lookup yields CDR1 SGHRS and CDR2 YFSETQ. The V gene end was trimmed by 4 bases and the J gene end by 6 bases; junction bases not matched to a gene: 11. The CDR3 runs to 15 residues. CDR3 loop: CASSELRTGRDGYTF. CDR3 DNA: TGCGCCAGCAGCGAATTGAGGACAGGGAGGGATGGCTACACCTTC.

This chain links TRBV10-3 with TRBJ1-1; TRBD1 might be the D (6 bases). The V end was cut by 5 bases, the J end by 1 base, with 14 bases between. The CDR3 contains 15 residues. Germline loops: CDR1 ENHRY, CDR2 SYGVKD. The CDR3 DNA sequence: TGTGCCATCAGTACCGGGGGGGCTAAGAACACTGAAGCTTTCTTT. It is translated as CAISTGGAKNTEAFF.

The chain recombines TRBV5-6 with TRBJ2-1; D is possibly TRBD1 (5 bases). V lost 7 bases and J 7 bases, leaving 15 bases between the germline ends. The CDR3 has 13 amino acids. Germline CDR1 is SGHDT and CDR2 is YYEEEE. The CDR3 sequence: CASLGALGNEQFF. CDR3 DNA: TGTGCCAGCTTAGGGGCCTTGGGGAATGAGCAGTTCTTC. The complete variable domain, with remaining parts taken from reference TRBV5-6 and TRBJ2-1, reads DAGVTQSPTHLIKTRGQQVTLRCSPKSGHDTVSWYQQALGQGPQFIFQYYEEEERQRGNFPDRFSGHQFPNYSSELNVNALLLGDSALYLCASLGALGNEQFFGPGTRLTVL.

V is TRBV6-1 and J is TRBJ2-2; 7 bases match TRBD1. The CDR3 covers 14 residues. CDR1 and CDR2 from the germline V gene are MNHNS and SASEGT. Trimming took 6 bases from V and 4 from J; bases not matched to a gene: 5. The CDR3 DNA sequence: TGTGCCAGCAGGTCGACAGGGATCACCGGGGAGCTGTTTTTT. Its translation is CASRSTGITGELFF.

The chain employs TRBV9 and TRBJ1-3; D is possibly TRBD1 (6 bases). The V gene's germline CDR1 is SGDLS and CDR2 YYNGEE. CDR3 length: 15 residues. Trimming took off 3 bases at V and 2 bases at J, with 12 bases between the two ends. CDR3 amino acids: CASSEGGAAGNTIYF. The CDR3 DNA reads as TGTGCCAGCAGCGAGGGGGGGGCGGCTGGAAACACCATATATTTT.

The chain is built from TRBV5-6 and TRBJ1-4, with D perhaps TRBD1 (6 bases). Germline CDR1 SGHDT, CDR2 YYEEEE. This CDR3 has 14 residues. Trimming pared 2 bases from V and 7 bases from J, leaving 12 bases between. CDR3 protein: CASSLQGMGEKLFF. Here the CDR3 DNA reads TGTGCCAGCAGCTTACAGGGTATGGGTGAAAAACTGTTTTTT. Supplemented by reference TRBV5-6 and TRBJ1-4, the full variable domain reads DAGVTQSPTHLIKTRGQQVTLRCSPKSGHDTVSWYQQALGQGPQFIFQYYEEEERQRGNFPDRFSGHQFPNYSSELNVNALLLGDSALYLCASSLQGMGEKLFFGSGTQLSVL.

This clone has a handful of counts. This chain joins TRBV6-5 and TRBJ2-2; D possibly corresponds to TRBD2 (5 bases). CDR3 length equals 14 residues. Germline V gene data show CDR1 as MNHEY and CDR2 as SVGAGI. Trimming took 0 bases from V and 7 from J, leaving 9 bases between them. This CDR3 reads CASSYSEGYGELFF. As DNA, the CDR3 is TGTGCCAGCAGTTACTCCGAGGGATACGGGGAGCTGTTTTTT.

V is TRBV10-3 and J is TRBJ2-5; a weak D match, TRBD2 (7 bases). V was clipped by 4 bases and J by 5 bases, with 14 bases between them. CDR1 is ENHRY, CDR2 SYGVKD, per germline. CDR3 size: 14 residues. DNA of the CDR3: TGTGCCATCAGTGTTGGCGGGGGCCGGGAGACCCAGTACTTC. Its protein is CAISVGGGRETQYF.

In DNA form, the CDR3 reads TGTGCCAGCAGTGGTTGGAGGGCGCGGAACACTGAAGCTTTCTTT. As protein: CASSGWRARNTEAFF. The chain couples TRBV6-1 to TRBJ1-1, with D unresolved. V lost 4 bases and J 1 base, leaving 13 bases between the germline ends. This CDR3 spans 15 amino acids. In germline, CDR1 is MNHNS, CDR2 SASEGT.

The rearrangement uses TRBV4-2 and TRBJ2-3, with no clear D. CDR1 and CDR2 (germline): LGHNA, YNFKEQ. The CDR3 extends over 15 amino acids. V shed 3 bases and J shed 0 bases, with 10 bases lying between them. The CDR3 sequence: CASSHYLSSTDTQYF. In DNA, the CDR3 is TGTGCCAGCAGCCATTACTTATCTAGCACAGATACGCAGTATTTT.